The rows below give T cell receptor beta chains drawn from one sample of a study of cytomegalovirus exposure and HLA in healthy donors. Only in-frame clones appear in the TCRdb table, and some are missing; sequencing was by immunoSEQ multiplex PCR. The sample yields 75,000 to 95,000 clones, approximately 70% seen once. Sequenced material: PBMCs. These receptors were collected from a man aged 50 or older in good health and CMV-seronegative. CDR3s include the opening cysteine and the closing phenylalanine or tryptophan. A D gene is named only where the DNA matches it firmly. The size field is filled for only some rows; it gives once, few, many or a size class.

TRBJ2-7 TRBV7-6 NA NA TGTGCCAGCAGCTTACGGGCGGGGGCTAATTACGAGCAGTACTTC CASSLRAGANYEQYF
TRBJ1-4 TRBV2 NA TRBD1 TGTGCCAGCAGTGGTAGACAGGGTCGTAATGAAAAACTGTTTTTT CASSGRQGRNEKLFF
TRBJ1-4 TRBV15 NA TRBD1 TGTGCCACCGGGCGGGACAGGGGCGAAAAACTGTTTTTT CATGRDRGEKLFF
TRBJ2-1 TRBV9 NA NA TGTGCCAGCAGCCCCGGGCCCGGGATTGAACATGAGCAGTTCTTC CASSPGPGIEHEQFF
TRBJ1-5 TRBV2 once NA TGTGCCAGCACCCCCCGGTGGCGGGGGCAGCCCCAGCATTTT CASTPRWRGQPQHF
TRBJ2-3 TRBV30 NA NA TGTGCCTGGAGTTGGGGGGGCCGGGATACGCAGTATTTT CAWSWGGRDTQYF
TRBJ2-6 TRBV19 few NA TGTGCCAGTAGCTACCAAGCCGGTGGGGCCAACGTCCTGACTTTC CASSYQAGGANVLTF
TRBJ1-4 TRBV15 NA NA TGTGCCACCAGCAGAGTAGGCAGGAATGAAAAACTGTTTTTT CATSRVGRNEKLFF
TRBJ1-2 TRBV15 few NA TGTGCCACCAGCAGAGTGACGGGAGAATATGGCTACACCTTC CATSRVTGEYGYTF
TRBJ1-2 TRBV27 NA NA TGTGCCAGCAGTTTATCTCGGAGCTTTGGCTACACCTTC CASSLSRSFGYTF
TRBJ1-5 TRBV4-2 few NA TGTGCCAGCAGCTACAGTTATGGCAATCAGCCCCAGCATTTT CASSYSYGNQPQHF
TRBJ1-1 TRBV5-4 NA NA TGTGCCAGCAGCTATTACAGGCCTTGGTACACTGAAGCTTTCTTT CASSYYRPWYTEAFF
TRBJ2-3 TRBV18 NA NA TGTGCCAGCTCATCAGACAGAAATACGCAGTATTTT CASSSDRNTQYF
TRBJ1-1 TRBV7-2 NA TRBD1 TGTGCCAGCAGCTTAGAGGGACAGGGTAAAGCTTTCTTT CASSLEGQGKAFF
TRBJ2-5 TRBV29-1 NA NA TGCAGCGTTGAAGGGCCTTTTCTAGGGGTGGTTGGGACCCAGTACTTC CSVEGPFLGVVGTQYF
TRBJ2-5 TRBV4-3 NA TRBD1 TGCGCCAGCAGCCCCGACAGGGGAGAGACCCAGTACTTC CASSPDRGETQYF
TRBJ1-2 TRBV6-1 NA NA TGTGCCAGCAAGTTGATACGGGAGGCGACCTATGGCTACACCTTC CASKLIREATYGYTF
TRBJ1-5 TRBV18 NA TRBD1 TGTGCCAGCCGGACAGGGGTGACTGGTCAGCCCCAGCATTTT CASRTGVTGQPQHF
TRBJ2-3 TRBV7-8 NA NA TGTGCCAGCAGCGCTCCCCTTGGGAGGACAGATACGCAGTATTTT CASSAPLGRTDTQYF
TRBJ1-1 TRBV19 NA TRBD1 TGTGCCAGTAGTGGACAGGGGAACACTGAAGCTTTCTTT CASSGQGNTEAFF
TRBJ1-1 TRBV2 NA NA TGTGCCAGCAGTGTCTTCGGACAGCGAAACACTGAAGCTTTCTTT CASSVFGQRNTEAFF
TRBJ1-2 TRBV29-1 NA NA TGCAGCGTCGGGGTTACTGGGGGCTACACCTTC CSVGVTGGYTF
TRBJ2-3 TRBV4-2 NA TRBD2 TGTGCCAGCAGCCAAGATCTAACTAGCGGGAGTCCGTATTTT CASSQDLTSGSPYF
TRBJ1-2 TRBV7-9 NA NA TGTGCCAGCAGCCTTACAGCGGAGGGCTACACCTTC CASSLTAEGYTF
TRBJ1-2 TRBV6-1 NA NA TGTGCCAGCACTGTAACCCGGGGGGGAGGCTATGGCTACACCTTC CASTVTRGGGYGYTF
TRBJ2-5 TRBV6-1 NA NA TGTGCCAGCAGTGCCCCTCAGGAGGACCCGTACCAAGAGACCCAGTACTTC CASSAPQEDPYQETQYF
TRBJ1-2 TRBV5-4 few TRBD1 TGTGCCAGCAGCCGCCCGACCGGGACAGGGGATGGCTACACCTTC CASSRPTGTGDGYTF
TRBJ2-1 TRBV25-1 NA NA TGTGCCAGCAGTGAATGGGAAGGAGGGACCTACAATGAGCAGTTCTTC CASSEWEGGTYNEQFF
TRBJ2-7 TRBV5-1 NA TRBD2 TGCGCCAGCGGCAAACTAGCGGGGGAGTACGAGCAGTACTTC CASGKLAGEYEQYF
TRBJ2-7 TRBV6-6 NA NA TGTGCCAGCAGTTACTCCAGGGGAGCCTACGAGCAGTACTTC CASSYSRGAYEQYF
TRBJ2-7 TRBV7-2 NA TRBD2 TGTGCCAGCAGCTTAGAAGCGGGGAACGAGCAGTACTTC CASSLEAGNEQYF
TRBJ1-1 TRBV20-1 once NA TGCAGTGCTAGCAGGAACACTGAAGCTTTCTTT CSASRNTEAFF
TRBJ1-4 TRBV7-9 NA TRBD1 TGTGCCAGCAGCCCTGGACAGGGGAAGAGCGAAAAACTGTTTTTT CASSPGQGKSEKLFF
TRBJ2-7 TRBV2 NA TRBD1 TGTGCCAGCAGTGGACAGGGGGCCTACGAGCAGTACTTC CASSGQGAYEQYF
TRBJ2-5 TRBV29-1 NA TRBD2 TGCAGCGTGACCGGGGGGGTAGAGACCCAGTACTTC CSVTGGVETQYF
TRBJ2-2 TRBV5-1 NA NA TGCGCCAGCAGCCCGACGCTCTCGGGCGGGGAGCTGTTTTTT CASSPTLSGGELFF
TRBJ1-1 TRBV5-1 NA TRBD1 TGCGCCAGCAGCTTGCTAGGGACAGGAGTGAACACTGAAGCTTTCTTT CASSLLGTGVNTEAFF
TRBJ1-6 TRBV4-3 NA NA TGCGCCAGCAGCCAAGATCATCGGCAGGGGTATTCACCCCTCCACTTT CASSQDHRQGYSPLHF
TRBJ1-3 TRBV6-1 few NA TGTGCCAGCAGTGGACAAGCATCTGGAAACACCATATATTTT CASSGQASGNTIYF
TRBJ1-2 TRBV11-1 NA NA TGTGCCAGCAGCTTAAGGCAGGCAGAAGGCTACACCTTC CASSLRQAEGYTF
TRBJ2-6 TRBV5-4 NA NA TGTGCCAGCAGCTTGTTCTGGGGAGGTTCGACTGGGGCCAACGTCCTGACTTTC CASSLFWGGSTGANVLTF
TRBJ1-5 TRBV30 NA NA TGTGCCTGCCGCTATGACAGTGGCAATCAGCCCCAGCATTTT CACRYDSGNQPQHF
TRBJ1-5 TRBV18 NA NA TGTGCCAGCTCACCAAGGGGACTCCTAGGGGAAGGGGGCAATCAGCCCCAGCATTTT CASSPRGLLGEGGNQPQHF
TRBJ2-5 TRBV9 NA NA TGTGCCAGCAGCGTCGGACTGATTGGGGAAGAGACCCAGTACTTC CASSVGLIGEETQYF
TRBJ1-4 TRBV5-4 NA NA TGTGCCAGCCGGAGGGGCGCAGGGGAAAAACTGTTTTTT CASRRGAGEKLFF
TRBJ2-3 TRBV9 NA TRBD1 TGTGCCAGCAGCGTAGAACAGGGGAGAACAGATACGCAGTATTTT CASSVEQGRTDTQYF
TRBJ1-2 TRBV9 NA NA TGTGCCAGCAGCGTAAACGAGGGTCGCTACACCTTC CASSVNEGRYTF
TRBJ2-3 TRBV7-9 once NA TGTGCCAGCAGCTTATTTAGCGGTGGGGATACGCAGTATTTT CASSLFSGGDTQYF
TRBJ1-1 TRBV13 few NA TGTGCCAGCAGCTTAGGCCAGGGTTCTGAAGCTTTCTTT CASSLGQGSEAFF
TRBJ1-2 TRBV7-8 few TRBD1 TGTGCCAGCAGCCAGGGGACAGGTCCCAATAACTATGGCTACACCTTC CASSQGTGPNNYGYTF
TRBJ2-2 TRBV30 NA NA TGTGCCTGGAGGTTAGGGGGCACCGGGGAGCTGTTTTTT CAWRLGGTGELFF
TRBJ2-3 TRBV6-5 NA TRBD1 TGTGCCAGCAGCACCGGGACAGGGGGATCAGATACGCAGTATTTT CASSTGTGGSDTQYF
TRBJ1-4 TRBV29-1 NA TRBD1 TGCAGCGTTAAGGACAGGGCGGGAGAAAAACTGTTTTTT CSVKDRAGEKLFF
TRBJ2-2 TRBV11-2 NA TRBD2 TGTGCCAGCAGGCGAGGACTAGCGGGAGGGTACACCGGGGAGCTGTTTTTT CASRRGLAGGYTGELFF
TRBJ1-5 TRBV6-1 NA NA TGTGCCAGCAGTGAATCCGGTCGGTATCAGCCCCAGCATTTT CASSESGRYQPQHF